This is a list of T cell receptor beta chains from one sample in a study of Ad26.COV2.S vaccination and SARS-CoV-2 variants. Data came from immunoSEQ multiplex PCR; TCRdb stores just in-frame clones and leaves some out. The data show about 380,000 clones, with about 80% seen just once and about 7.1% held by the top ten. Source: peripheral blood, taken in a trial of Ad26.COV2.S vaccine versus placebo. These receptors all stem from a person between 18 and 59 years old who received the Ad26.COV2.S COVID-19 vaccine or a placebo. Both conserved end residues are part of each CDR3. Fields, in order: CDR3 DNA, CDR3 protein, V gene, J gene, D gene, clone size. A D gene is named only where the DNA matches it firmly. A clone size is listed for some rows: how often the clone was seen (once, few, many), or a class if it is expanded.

TGCGCCAGCAGATCAGGACTAGCGGGAGGGAATGAGCAGTTCTTC	CASRSGLAGGNEQFF	TRBV4-1	TRBJ2-1	TRBD2	once
TGTGCCAGTAGTGTCGGGACAGGGGGCAATGAGCAGTTCTTC	CASSVGTGGNEQFF	TRBV19	TRBJ2-1	TRBD1	.
TGTGCCAGCAGTTACTTAGGGGAAAAACTGTTTTTT	CASSYLGEKLFF	TRBV6-5	TRBJ1-4	.	.
TGTGCCAGCAGCCCTCGACAGGCCAGGGTCGCTGGAAACACCATATATTTT	CASSPRQARVAGNTIYF	TRBV7-9	TRBJ1-3	.	few
TGTGCCAGCAGCCGCCTACTCCTAGCGGGGAGCTCCTACGAGCAGTACTTC	CASSRLLLAGSSYEQYF	TRBV5-4	TRBJ2-7	TRBD2	once
TGTGCCAGCTCACCACGGGGAGGGGACGGAAACACCATATATTTT	CASSPRGGDGNTIYF	TRBV18	TRBJ1-3	.	.
TGTGCCAGCAGTTCTGACAGGATGCGCTATGGCTACACCTTC	CASSSDRMRYGYTF	TRBV27	TRBJ1-2	.	.
TGTGCCAGCAGCTTAAACCTAGCGGGAGCCAACGAGCAGTACTTC	CASSLNLAGANEQYF	TRBV7-3	TRBJ2-7	TRBD2	.
TGCGCCAGCAGCTTAGGCTCTTGGTCGACCCCCCTGGGTTCACCCCTCCACTTT	CASSLGSWSTPLGSPLHF	TRBV5-1	TRBJ1-6	.	.
TGCGCCAGCAGCACCACGACTCGCCCAACGGGAGATACGCAGTATTTT	CASSTTTRPTGDTQYF	TRBV5-1	TRBJ2-3	.	once
TGTGCCAGCATGTTTGGATTCGGGGAGCTGTTTTTT	CASMFGFGELFF	TRBV6-5	TRBJ2-2	.	.
TGCGCCAGCAGCCCGGAATGGGGGGGTAATTCACCCCTCCACTTT	CASSPEWGGNSPLHF	TRBV5-1	TRBJ1-6	.	.
TGTGCCAGCAGTCCAGGGGGCGGGCTGTTTTTT	CASSPGGGLFF	TRBV2	TRBJ2-2	TRBD1	.
TGTGCCAGCAGCCTCTCGAGGAGACTCGACGGGCAACATACGCAGTATTTT	CASSLSRRLDGQHTQYF	TRBV7-9	TRBJ2-3	.	.
TGTGCCAGCAGTACCCCGAGAGGCCCCTACTCTGGGGCCAACGTCCTGACTTTC	CASSTPRGPYSGANVLTF	TRBV27	TRBJ2-6	.	.
TGTGCCAGCAGTTATGGGACTAGAGCGAGAGCCAATGAGCAGTTCTTC	CASSYGTRARANEQFF	TRBV6-2/TRBV6-3	TRBJ2-1	TRBD2	.
TGTGCCAGCAGCTTAAGTCGAACTAGCGGGAAAAACGAGCAGTTCTTC	CASSLSRTSGKNEQFF	TRBV7-2	TRBJ2-1	TRBD2	few
TGTGCTAGTGGTACCCACCTAGTGGACTCAGGTCGGCAATTCAATGAGCAGTTCTTC	CASGTHLVDSGRQFNEQFF	TRBV12-5	TRBJ2-1	.	.
TGTGCCAGCAGGGGGCACGGCACTGAAGCTTTCTTT	CASRGHGTEAFF	TRBV3-1/TRBV3-2	TRBJ1-1	.	.
TGTGCCAGCAGTTGGGGTGGAAGCTCCTATAATTCACCCCTCCACTTT	CASSWGGSSYNSPLHF	TRBV6-5	TRBJ1-6	.	.
TGTGCCAGCAGCGTGGGACAGGCCCCCACCGGGGAGCTGTTTTTT	CASSVGQAPTGELFF	TRBV5-4	TRBJ2-2	TRBD1	.
TGTGCCAGGGCGGGACTAGCGGGAAATGAGCAGTTCTTC	CARAGLAGNEQFF	TRBV2	TRBJ2-1	TRBD2	.
TGTGCCACCAGGGGTACCTATGGCTACACCTTC	CATRGTYGYTF	TRBV15	TRBJ1-2	.	few
TGTGCCAGCGACGCGGGGGGGCCAACAGATACGCAGTATTTT	CASDAGGPTDTQYF	TRBV6-5	TRBJ2-3	TRBD2	few
TGTGCCAGCAGTTACGTGGACAGGGATTCACCCCTCCACTTT	CASSYVDRDSPLHF	TRBV6-6	TRBJ1-6	TRBD1	.
TGTGCCAGCAGCCTTTTAGCGGGGGGGAGGAATGAGCAGTTCTTC	CASSLLAGGRNEQFF	TRBV14	TRBJ2-1	TRBD2	.
TGTGCCAGCAGCTTGGGAGGGGGGAGGAGCTCCTACGAGCAGTACTTC	CASSLGGGRSSYEQYF	TRBV5-4	TRBJ2-7	.	.
TGTGCCAGCAGGGCGACAGCATATGGCTACACCTTC	CASRATAYGYTF	TRBV6-5	TRBJ1-2	.	.
TGTGCCAGCAGCTTACTTGGCCCCGCTGGCTACACCTTC	CASSLLGPAGYTF	TRBV7-3	TRBJ1-2	.	.
TGCGCCAGCAGCCAACTGCCAGACCGGGACAACTCTGGAAACACCATATATTTT	CASSQLPDRDNSGNTIYF	TRBV4-1	TRBJ1-3	.	.
TGTGCCAGCTCACCCCCAGGACTAGAGACCCAGTACTTC	CASSPPGLETQYF	TRBV18	TRBJ2-5	.	.
TGTGCCAGCAGCGTAGACCTTAACACAGATACGCAGTATTTT	CASSVDLNTDTQYF	TRBV9	TRBJ2-3	.	.
TGTGCCAGCAGCTTTTTAAGCCCGCAGTATTTT	CASSFLSPQYF	TRBV7-2	TRBJ2-3	.	once
TGTGCCAGCAGCTTATTCAGGGAGGCTTTCTTT	CASSLFREAFF	TRBV7-9	TRBJ1-1	.	.
TGTGCCAGCAGCGACCGTACGAGACTATCGGGGACCCAGTACTTC	CASSDRTRLSGTQYF	TRBV2	TRBJ2-5	.	.
TGCGCCAGCAGCTACGGACTAGCGGGTGGGGTCGGCGATGAGCAGTTCTTC	CASSYGLAGGVGDEQFF	TRBV5-1	TRBJ2-1	TRBD2	.
TGTGCCAGCAGCTTAGGAGCGGCAGGGCATGGCAATCAGCCCCAGCATTTT	CASSLGAAGHGNQPQHF	TRBV7-9	TRBJ1-5	.	once
TGTGCCAGCTCACCAGAGGGCCCGGACGAGCAGTACTTC	CASSPEGPDEQYF	TRBV18	TRBJ2-7	.	.
TGTGCCAGCAGTCAACAGGGGGGAAACACTGAAGCTTTCTTT	CASSQQGGNTEAFF	TRBV2	TRBJ1-1	TRBD1	few
TGTGCCAGCAGTGGACAGGGTGGAACTGAAGCTTTCTTT	CASSGQGGTEAFF	TRBV2	TRBJ1-1	TRBD1	.
TGTGCCAGCAGCCCTGGGGGGCGTTCCTACAATGAGCAGTTCTTC	CASSPGGRSYNEQFF	TRBV9	TRBJ2-1	.	.
TGCGCCAGCAGCTGGGGGCCCGAGCTGTTTTTT	CASSWGPELFF	TRBV5-1	TRBJ2-2	.	.
TGTGCCAGCAGCTCCGGGACTATAGAGACCCAGTACTTC	CASSSGTIETQYF	TRBV5-6	TRBJ2-5	TRBD2	.
TGTGCCAGCAGCTTAGCGTGGCCGGGGGACTATGGCTACACCTTC	CASSLAWPGDYGYTF	TRBV7-2	TRBJ1-2	.	.
TGTGCCAGCAGCACTGACCCCGGGACAGCGCTCTTAGCCCTTAATGAAAAACTGTTTTTT	CASSTDPGTALLALNEKLFF	TRBV9	TRBJ1-4	TRBD1	.
TGTGCCAGTAGTATTGGGACTACCACCTACGAGCAGTACTTC	CASSIGTTTYEQYF	TRBV19	TRBJ2-7	TRBD2	.
TGTGCCAGCAGAATATGGACTGAAGCTTTCTTT	CASRIWTEAFF	TRBV28	TRBJ1-1	.	.
TGTGCCAGCAGTTACTTTCAGGGGCACGAGCAGTACTTC	CASSYFQGHEQYF	TRBV6-5	TRBJ2-7	.	few
TGTGCCAGCAGCTTAGTGGGCGAGACCCAGTACTTC	CASSLVGETQYF	TRBV11-2	TRBJ2-5	.	.
TGTGCCAGCAGCTTAGCTCTAGCGGGAGCCAAAGAGCAGTACTTC	CASSLALAGAKEQYF	TRBV11-2	TRBJ2-7	TRBD2	.
TGCGCCAGCAGCTTGGCGGTGGGCCGGACGGGCTACACCTTC	CASSLAVGRTGYTF	TRBV5-1	TRBJ1-2	.	.
TGCGCCAGCAGCTTGGGTTCTGGCGGGACGGGCTCCTACAATGAGCAGTTCTTC	CASSLGSGGTGSYNEQFF	TRBV5-1	TRBJ2-1	.	.
TGTGCCAGCAGTGAAGACAGGGTCACTCTGAACACTGAAGCTTTCTTT	CASSEDRVTLNTEAFF	TRBV6-1	TRBJ1-1	.	few